Below are 12 T cell receptor beta chains sequenced from a single sample in a study of cytomegalovirus exposure and HLA in healthy donors. 13 Jbeta primers and 60 Vbeta primers were used for the PCR. Generated by immunoSEQ multiplex PCR, the TCRdb table keeps only in-frame clones and is missing some. The sample lists 50,000 to 70,000 clones, approximately 80% occurring once. Sequencing used PBMCs. These receptors were collected from a girl aged 5-17 years in good health and CMV-seropositive.

This clone was recorded only once. The chain is built from TRBV2 and TRBJ2-3; maybe TRBD1 (5 bases). V gave up 4 bases and J gave up 7 bases, with 9 bases separating them. CDR1 SNHLY and CDR2 FYNNEI come from the germline V gene. This CDR3 contains 12 residues. Written as DNA, the CDR3 is TGTGCCAGCAGTGGGGGCGCCTATACGCAGTATTTT. Protein product: CASSGGAYTQYF.

This CDR3 is CASREQVREGELFF. The CDR3 nucleotides read TGTGCCAGCAGGGAACAGGTCCGCGAGGGGGAGCTGTTTTTT. The chain uses TRBV28 and TRBJ2-2; tentatively, D is TRBD1 (5 bases). CDR1 is MDHEN and CDR2 is SYDVKM in the germline V gene. V dropped 6 bases and J dropped 8 bases, with 16 bases sitting between them. The CDR3 has 14 residues.

The chain has TRBV7-8 and TRBJ2-5; 7 nucleotides line up with TRBD2. Germline loops: CDR1 SGHVS, CDR2 FQNEAQ. This CDR3 has 16 residues. With 5 bases clipped from V and 1 base from J, the junction kept 10 bases outside the gene matches. The CDR3 DNA reads as TGTGCCAGCAGCCCTCAGGGAGCGGGGATCCAAGAGACCCAGTACTTC. This sequence encodes CASSPQGAGIQETQYF. Filled out from reference TRBV7-8 and TRBJ2-5, the complete variable domain reads GAGVSQSPRYKVAKRGQDVALRCDPISGHVSLFWYQQALGQGPEFLTYFQNEAQLDKSGLPSDRFFAERPEGSVSTLKIQRTQQEDSAVYLCASSPQGAGIQETQYFGPGTRLLVL.

This chain uses TRBV6-5 with TRBJ2-7, with 7 bases fitting TRBD1. Losses at the gene ends were 2 bases for V and 2 bases for J; bases not matched to a gene: 0. This CDR3 spans 13 amino acids. CDR1 is MNHEY and CDR2 is SVGAGI in the germline V gene. CDR3 residues: CASSYDRAYEQYF. DNA for the CDR3: TGTGCCAGCAGTTACGACAGGGCCTACGAGCAGTACTTC.

There are a few counts of this clone. The genes are TRBV30 and TRBJ1-2; a weak D match, TRBD1 (5 bases). Trimming stripped 2 bases from V and 5 bases from J, with 12 bases between. There are 13 residues in the CDR3. Germline V CDR1 and CDR2: GTSNPN, SVGIG (reference sequence). In nucleotides, the CDR3 is TGTGCCTGGAGTACAGGACACGGTTATGGCTACACCTTC. It encodes CAWSTGHGYGYTF.

This clone was seen only once. The CDR3 nucleotides are TGTGCCAGCAGTTCCTCACAGGGGGGCCAACGGTCTAGAGTCTACGAGCAGTACTTC. This sequence encodes CASSSSQGGQRSRVYEQYF. The genes are TRBV27 and TRBJ2-7, with TRBD1 matching 8 bases. The CDR3 runs 19 residues. V lost 4 bases, J lost 3 bases, and 20 bases stayed unmatched. Germline CDR1 MNHEY, CDR2 SMNVEV (reference sequence).

This chain joins TRBV30 and TRBJ1-5; TRBD1 is a possible D gene (5 bases). The V gene lost 2 bases and the J gene lost 4 bases, with 9 bases spanning the gap. The CDR3 spans 13 residues. The germline V gene has CDR1 GTSNPN and CDR2 SVGIG (reference sequence). As DNA, the CDR3 is TGTGCCTGGAGTCTGACAGATAATCAGCCCCAGCATTTT. Residues: CAWSLTDNQPQHF.

J is TRBJ2-1 and V is TRBV28, with 7 positions matching TRBD1. V gave up 5 bases and J gave up 6 bases; unmatched junction bases: 4. The V gene's germline CDR1 is MDHEN and CDR2 SYDVKM. The CDR3 spans 13 residues. DNA of the CDR3: TGTGCCAGCAGTCCCTGGGACAGCAATGAGCAGTTCTTC. Translation: CASSPWDSNEQFF.

This clone was counted only a few times. CDR3 coding DNA: TGTGCCAGCAGCTTGCCAACCGGGGAGCTGTTTTTT. As protein: CASSLPTGELFF. The V call is TRBV5-6, the J call TRBJ2-2, with unresolved D. The V and J ends lost 1 base and 5 bases respectively, with 3 bases between them. The CDR3 loop spans 12 amino acids. The germline V gene encodes CDR1 SGHDT and CDR2 YYEEEE.

The chain uses TRBV15 and TRBJ1-3, with 7 nucleotides matching TRBD1. Germline-derived CDR1 and CDR2 are LNHNV and YYDKDF (reference sequence). The CDR3 runs 15 residues. V dropped 7 bases and J dropped 0; count of bases not matched to a gene: 6. CDR3 amino acids: CATKLGQSSGNTIYF. The CDR3 DNA reads TGTGCCACCAAATTGGGACAGAGCTCTGGAAACACCATATATTTT.

The V call is TRBV6-5, the J call TRBJ1-2, with D uncertain. Germline CDR1 and CDR2: MNHEY and SVGAGI. CDR3 size: 13 residues. Between the trimmed V and J ends, which lost 5 bases and 7 bases, there was a span of 14 bases. The chain's CDR3 is CASSPHERSGYTF. As DNA, the CDR3 is TGTGCCAGCAGTCCCCATGAGCGTTCTGGCTACACCTTC.

The CDR3 loop is CASSPYKGGRETQYF. The CDR3 DNA is TGTGCCAGCTCACCATATAAGGGAGGGCGAGAGACCCAGTACTTC. This chain connects TRBV18 to TRBJ2-5; 7 bases agree with TRBD2. From germline, CDR1 is KGHSH and CDR2 LQKENI. This CDR3 is built from 15 residues. The trim removed 2 bases at V and 4 bases at J, leaving 7 bases unmatched.